These 9 T cell receptor beta chains came from one sample sequenced in a study of cytomegalovirus exposure and HLA in healthy donors. The PCR made use of 60 Vbeta and 13 Jbeta primers. Profiling relied on immunoSEQ multiplex PCR, and the TCRdb table lists in-frame clones only, not all of them. This sample's clone table lists under 100,000 clones. Sequencing input: PBMCs. Receptor source: a young woman in good health and CMV-seronegative.

This rearrangement joins TRBV6-1 to TRBJ1-2; D may be TRBD1 (5 bases). The germline V gene encodes CDR1 MNHNS and CDR2 SASEGT. V lost 9 bases and J 7 bases, leaving 15 bases between the germline ends. The CDR3 has 12 residues. The CDR3 DNA reads as TGTGCCAGTCTCAGGAGAACAGGTGGCTACACCTTC. Translation: CASLRRTGGYTF.

This rearrangement joins TRBV6-5 to TRBJ2-7; 8 bases match TRBD1. Trimming took 7 bases from V and 6 from J; bases not matched to a gene: 11. The CDR3 extends over 14 amino acids. Germline-derived CDR1 and CDR2 are MNHEY and SVGAGI. The CDR3 spells CASTVGQGNIEQYF. Here the CDR3 DNA reads TGTGCCAGCACCGTAGGACAGGGAAACATCGAGCAGTACTTC.

This chain connects TRBV5-1 to TRBJ2-6, with a tentative D call TRBD1 (6 bases). V shed 7 bases and J shed 1 base, with 15 bases lying between them. Germline loops: CDR1 SGHRS, CDR2 YFSETQ. This CDR3 region has 16 residues. The CDR3 protein is CASGTQGSSGANVLTF. In DNA form, the CDR3 reads TGCGCCAGCGGGACGCAGGGGAGTTCTGGGGCCAACGTCCTGACTTTC.

The rearrangement joins TRBV7-6 to TRBJ1-1, with D perhaps TRBD1 (6 bases). Between the trimmed V and J ends, which lost 4 bases and 1 base, there was a span of 10 bases. This CDR3 is built from 14 residues. Germline V gene sequence: CDR1 SGHVS, CDR2 FNYEAQ. Written as DNA, the CDR3 is TGTGCCAGCAGCTCTGGGACATGGAACACTGAAGCTTTCTTT. Protein sequence: CASSSGTWNTEAFF.

This chain connects TRBV7-9 to TRBJ1-5; D is possibly TRBD1 (5 bases). The CDR3 runs to 11 residues. Trimming shortened V by 5 bases and J by 9 bases, and 8 bases separated the two germline ends. Germline V gene sequence: CDR1 SEHNR, CDR2 FQNEAQ (reference sequence). This CDR3 reads CASSLGGPQHF. CDR3 coding DNA: TGTGCCAGCAGCCTCGGGGGGCCCCAGCATTTT.

The chain combines TRBV7-9 with TRBJ2-5, with 7 bases lining up with TRBD2. The J call could be wrong; TRBJ2-7 is a better fit for the DNA end. The length of the CDR3 is 14 residues. Germline CDR1 SEHNR, CDR2 FQNEAQ (reference sequence). CDR3 sequence: CASSLTTSIYEQYF. In DNA form, the CDR3 reads TGTGCCAGCAGTTTGACGACTAGCATCTACGAGCAGTACTTC.

The chain couples TRBV6-1 to TRBJ1-5; maybe TRBD1 (5 bases). The V gene lost 5 bases and the J gene lost 8 bases, with 16 bases spanning the gap. The CDR3 sequence is 14 residues long. Germline V gene lookup returns CDR1 MNHNS and CDR2 SASEGT. The CDR3 spells CASSYSDGGEPQHF. CDR3 DNA: TGTGCCAGCAGTTATTCGGACGGGGGAGAGCCCCAGCATTTT.

The chain joins TRBV7-2 to TRBJ1-1; D unclear. V lost 4 bases and J lost 1, with 10 bases in between. The germline V gene encodes CDR1 SGHTA and CDR2 FQGNSA. The CDR3 length is 14 residues. The CDR3 sequence is CASSSLRWNTEAFF. CDR3 coding DNA: TGTGCCAGCAGCTCCCTCCGGTGGAACACTGAAGCTTTCTTT.

The rearrangement uses TRBV29-1 and TRBJ2-1, with 7 bases lining up with TRBD2. In germline, CDR1 is SQVTM, CDR2 ANQGSEA. The CDR3 spans 12 residues. The trim removed 4 bases at V and 10 bases at J, leaving 7 bases unmatched. The CDR3, as DNA: TGCAGCGTTGGGGCGGGGGAGTGGGAGCAGTTCTTC. Translating gives CSVGAGEWEQFF.